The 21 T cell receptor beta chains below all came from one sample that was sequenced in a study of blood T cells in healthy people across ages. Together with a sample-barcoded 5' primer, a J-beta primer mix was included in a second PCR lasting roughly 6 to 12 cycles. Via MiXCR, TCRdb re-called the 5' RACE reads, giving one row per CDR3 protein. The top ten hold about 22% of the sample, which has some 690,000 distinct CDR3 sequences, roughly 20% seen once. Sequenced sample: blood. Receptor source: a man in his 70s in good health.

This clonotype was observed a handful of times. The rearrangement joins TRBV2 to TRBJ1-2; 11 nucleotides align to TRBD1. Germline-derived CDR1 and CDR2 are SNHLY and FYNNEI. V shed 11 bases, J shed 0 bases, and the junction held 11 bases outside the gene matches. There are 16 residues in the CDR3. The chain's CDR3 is CARAPGQGETNYGYTF. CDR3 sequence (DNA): TGTGCCCGCGCTCCGGGACAGGGGGAGACTAACTATGGCTACACCTTC.

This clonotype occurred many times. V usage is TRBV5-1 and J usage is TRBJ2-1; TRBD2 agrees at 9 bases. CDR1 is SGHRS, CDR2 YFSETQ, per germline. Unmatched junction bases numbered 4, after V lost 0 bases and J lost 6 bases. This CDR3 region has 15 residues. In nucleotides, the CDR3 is TGCGCCAGCAGCTTGGGCCTAGCGGGGCTCAATGAGCAGTTCTTC. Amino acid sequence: CASSLGLAGLNEQFF. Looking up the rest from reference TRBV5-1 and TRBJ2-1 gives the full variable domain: KAGVTQTPRYLIKTRGQQVTLSCSPISGHRSVSWYQQTPGQGLQFLFEYFSETQRNKGNFPGRFSGRQFSNSRSEMNVSTLELGDSALYLCASSLGLAGLNEQFFGPGTRLTVL.

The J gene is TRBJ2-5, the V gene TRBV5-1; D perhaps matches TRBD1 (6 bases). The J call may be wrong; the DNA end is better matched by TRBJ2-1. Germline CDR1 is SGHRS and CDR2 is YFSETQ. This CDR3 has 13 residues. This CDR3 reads CASSLGQDLLQFF. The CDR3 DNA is TGCGCCAGCAGCTTGGGACAGGACCTGCTGCAGTTCTTC.

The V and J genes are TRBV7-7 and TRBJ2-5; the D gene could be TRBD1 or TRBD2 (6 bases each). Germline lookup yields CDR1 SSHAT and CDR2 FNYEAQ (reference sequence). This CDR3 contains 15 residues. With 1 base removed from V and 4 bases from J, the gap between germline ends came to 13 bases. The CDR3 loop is CASSLEGRGGETQYF. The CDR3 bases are TGTGCCAGCAGCTTAGAGGGCAGGGGAGGAGAGACCCAGTACTTC. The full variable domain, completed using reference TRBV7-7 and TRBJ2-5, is GAGVSQSPRYKVTKRGQDVTLRCDPISSHATLYWYQQALGQGPEFLTYFNYEAQPDKSGLPSDRFSAERPEGSISTLTIQRTEQRDSAMYRCASSLEGRGGETQYFGPGTRLLVL.

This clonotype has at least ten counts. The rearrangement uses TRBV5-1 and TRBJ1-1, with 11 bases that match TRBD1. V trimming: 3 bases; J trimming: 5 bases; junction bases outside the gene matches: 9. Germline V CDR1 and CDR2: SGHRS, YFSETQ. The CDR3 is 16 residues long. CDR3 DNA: TGCGCCAGCAGCTGGAATTCCGGGACAGGGGGGACTGAAGCTTTCTTT. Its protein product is CASSWNSGTGGTEAFF.

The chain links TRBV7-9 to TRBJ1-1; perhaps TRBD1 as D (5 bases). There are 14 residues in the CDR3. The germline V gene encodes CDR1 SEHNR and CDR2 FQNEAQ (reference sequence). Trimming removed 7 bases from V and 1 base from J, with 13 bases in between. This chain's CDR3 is CASIRGGENTEAFF. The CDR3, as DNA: TGTGCCAGCATCCGTGGGGGGGAGAACACTGAAGCTTTCTTT.

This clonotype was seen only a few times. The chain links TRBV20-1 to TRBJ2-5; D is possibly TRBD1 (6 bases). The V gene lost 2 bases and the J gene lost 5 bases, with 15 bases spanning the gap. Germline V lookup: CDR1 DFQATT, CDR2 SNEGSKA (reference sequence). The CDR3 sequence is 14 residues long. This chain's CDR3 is CSARPRQVPETQYF. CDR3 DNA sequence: TGCAGTGCTAGACCCCGACAGGTCCCCGAGACCCAGTACTTC.

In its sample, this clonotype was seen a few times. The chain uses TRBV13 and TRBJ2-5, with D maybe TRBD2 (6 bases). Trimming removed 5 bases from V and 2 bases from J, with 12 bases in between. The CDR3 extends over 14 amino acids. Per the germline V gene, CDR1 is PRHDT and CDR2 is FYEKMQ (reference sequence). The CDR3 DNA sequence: TGTGCCAGCAGCCGGCCGGGAGAACAAGAGACCCAGTACTTC. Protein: CASSRPGEQETQYF.

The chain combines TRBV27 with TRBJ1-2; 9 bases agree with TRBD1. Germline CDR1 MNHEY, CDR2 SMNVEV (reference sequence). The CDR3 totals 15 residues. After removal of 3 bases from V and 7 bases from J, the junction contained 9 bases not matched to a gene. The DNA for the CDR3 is TGTGCCAGCAGTTTCGACAGGGGGACCACCGGTGGCTACACCTTC. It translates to CASSFDRGTTGGYTF.

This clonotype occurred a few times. The CDR3 spells CASSLAAGGSGEQFF. For the CDR3, the DNA is TGCGCCAGCAGCTTGGCAGCGGGGGGAAGTGGTGAGCAGTTCTTC. The chain has TRBV5-1 and TRBJ2-1; 9 bases fit TRBD2. Germline CDR1 and CDR2: SGHRS and YFSETQ. V was pared by 0 bases and J by 9 bases, with 7 bases of the junction left unmatched. The CDR3 covers 15 residues.

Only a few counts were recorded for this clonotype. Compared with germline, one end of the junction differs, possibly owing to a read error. This chain's CDR3 is CASSFYGERTKNIQHF. The CDR3 nucleotides read TGTGCCAGCAGTTTTTACGGGGAACGGACCAAAAACATTCAGCACTTC. The genes are TRBV12-3 or TRBV12-4 and TRBJ2-4; possibly TRBD2 for D (5 bases). This CDR3 spans 16 amino acids.

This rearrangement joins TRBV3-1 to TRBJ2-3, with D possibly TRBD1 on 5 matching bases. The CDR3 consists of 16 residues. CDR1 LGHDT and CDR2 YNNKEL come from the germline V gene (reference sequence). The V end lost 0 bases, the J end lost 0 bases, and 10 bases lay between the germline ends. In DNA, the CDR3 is TGTGCCAGCAGCCAAGACTGGGGCGGCAGCACAGATACGCAGTATTTT. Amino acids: CASSQDWGGSTDTQYF.

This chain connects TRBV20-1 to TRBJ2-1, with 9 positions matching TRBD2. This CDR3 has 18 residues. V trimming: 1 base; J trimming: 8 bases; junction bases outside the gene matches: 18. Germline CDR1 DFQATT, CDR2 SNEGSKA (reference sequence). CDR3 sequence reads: CSARGGVAGANPRDEQFF. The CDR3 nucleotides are TGCAGTGCTAGAGGGGGGGTAGCGGGGGCCAACCCGAGGGATGAGCAGTTCTTC.

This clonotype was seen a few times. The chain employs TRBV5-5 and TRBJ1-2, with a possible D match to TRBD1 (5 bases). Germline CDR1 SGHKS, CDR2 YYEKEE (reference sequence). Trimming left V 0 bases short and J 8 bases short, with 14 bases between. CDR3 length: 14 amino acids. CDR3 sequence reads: CASSLGGETRGYTF. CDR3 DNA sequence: TGTGCCAGCAGCTTGGGGGGGGAGACGAGGGGCTACACCTTC. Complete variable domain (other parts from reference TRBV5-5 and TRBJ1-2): DAGVTQSPTHLIKTRGQQVTLRCSPISGHKSVSWYQQVLGQGPQFIFQYYEKEERGRGNFPDRFSARQFPNYSSELNVNALLLGDSALYLCASSLGGETRGYTFGSGTRLTVV.

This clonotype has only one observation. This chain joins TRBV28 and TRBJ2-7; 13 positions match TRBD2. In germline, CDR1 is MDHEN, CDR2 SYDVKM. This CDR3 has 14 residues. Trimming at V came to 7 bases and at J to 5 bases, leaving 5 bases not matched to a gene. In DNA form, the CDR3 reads TGTGCCAGCATACTAGCGGGAGGGCGCGACGAGCAGTACTTC. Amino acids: CASILAGGRDEQYF.

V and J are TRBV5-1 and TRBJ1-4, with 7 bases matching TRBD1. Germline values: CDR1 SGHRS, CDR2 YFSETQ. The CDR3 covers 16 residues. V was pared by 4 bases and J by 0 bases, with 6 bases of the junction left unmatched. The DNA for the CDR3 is TGCGCCAGCAGCCGGGGGACAGTTGCAACTAATGAAAAACTGTTTTTT. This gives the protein CASSRGTVATNEKLFF.

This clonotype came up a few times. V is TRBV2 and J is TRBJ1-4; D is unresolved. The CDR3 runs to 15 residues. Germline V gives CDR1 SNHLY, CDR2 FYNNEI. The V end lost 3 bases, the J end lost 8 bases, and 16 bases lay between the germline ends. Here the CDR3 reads CASSDDLGTAEKLFF. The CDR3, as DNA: TGTGCCAGCAGTGACGACCTCGGAACCGCCGAAAAACTGTTTTTT.

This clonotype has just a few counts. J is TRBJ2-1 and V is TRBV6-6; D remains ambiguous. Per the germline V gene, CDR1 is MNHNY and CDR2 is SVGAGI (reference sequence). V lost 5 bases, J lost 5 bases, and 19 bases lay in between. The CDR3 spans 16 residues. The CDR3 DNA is TGTGCCAGCAGTGACTTGTTTCGTGGTTCGCACAATGAGCAGTTCTTC. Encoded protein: CASSDLFRGSHNEQFF.

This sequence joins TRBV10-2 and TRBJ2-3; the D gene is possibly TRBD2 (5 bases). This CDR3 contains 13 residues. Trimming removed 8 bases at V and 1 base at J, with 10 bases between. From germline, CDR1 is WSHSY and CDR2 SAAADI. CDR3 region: CASVPGGTDTQYF. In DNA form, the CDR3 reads TGCGCCAGCGTCCCCGGGGGCACAGATACGCAGTATTTT.

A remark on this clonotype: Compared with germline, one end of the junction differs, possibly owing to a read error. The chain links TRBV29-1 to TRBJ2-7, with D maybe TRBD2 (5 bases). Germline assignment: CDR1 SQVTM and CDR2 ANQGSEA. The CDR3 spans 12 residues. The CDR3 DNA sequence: TGCAGCGTTGGACCTAGCAGGAATGAGCCGTTCTTC. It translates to CSVGPSRNEPFF.

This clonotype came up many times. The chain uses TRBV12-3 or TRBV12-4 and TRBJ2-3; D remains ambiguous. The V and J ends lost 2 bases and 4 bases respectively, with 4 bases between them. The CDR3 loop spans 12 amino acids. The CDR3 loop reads CASSLSADTQYF. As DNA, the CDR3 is TGTGCCAGCAGTTTATCGGCAGATACGCAGTATTTT.